This T cell receptor (beta chain) was identified during a study of regulatory T cells in long-lasting Graves disease (dated by TCRdb to the early 2020s). Study-level background: Antithyroid drugs had been taken for less than 3 months by newly diagnosed Graves' disease patients. The study was registered as a clinical trial and conducted in China. A total of roughly 33 samples underwent TCR sequencing: around 13 from persistent and around 20 from newly diagnosed Graves' disease patients. This study used TCR sequencing and RNA sequencing of peripheral blood to compare persistent Graves' disease patients against newly diagnosed Graves' disease patients. Here is what the overall study found, with its caveats: The authors noted that the small sample size was a limitation that may lower accuracy. Persistent Graves' disease patients showed lower TCR Shannon entropy and fewer highly expanded clones than newly diagnosed patients, suggesting clonal expansion. Persistent patients shared more public clonotypes among themselves (roughly 2,700) than newly diagnosed patients did (approximately 970). Sequencing and analysis were limited to the TCR beta chain. Preferential use of TRBV28, TRBJ1-2 and TRBJ2-5 was observed in persistent disease, whereas TRBV20-1 and TRBJ2-1 were favored in newly diagnosed disease. Peripheral blood alone was examined, since thyroid tissue, which constituted the primary lesion, could not be accessed.

The library relied on multiplex PCR. TCRdb names Illumina HiSeq 4000 as the instrument used. CDR3 regions were amplified by Arm-PCR with iRepertoire HTBI primers to construct TCR beta libraries. PCR products were gel purified before sequencing. Concerning the study's data processing: Gene usage analysis of CDR3 amino acid clonotypes used the approximately 62 TRBV and some 15 TRBJ segments found across samples. COPE and FqMerger were used to merge filtered high-quality paired reads into contigs. BLAST was used to align contigs to IMGT TRBV, TRBD and TRBJ reference genes, and CDR3 was defined according to IMGT. Any clonotype with a frequency above 0.1% was counted as a highly expanded clone. Shannon entropy was used to measure repertoire diversity, and the Gini coefficient was used to measure V-J evenness. A clonotype was considered public if more than one individual shared it. The public reads were run again by TCRdb, first through fastp at Q25 and then through MiXCR, and only productive beta chains were kept. Under each unique CDR3 protein, matching rows form one entry showing the most common genes and DNA. TCRdb, not the original authors, processed these V and J calls. The sample table records hundreds of thousands of distinct CDR3 sequences; less than 20% of these occur just once. The ten largest clones add up to about 18% of the sample.

The time point label corresponds to: newly diagnosed GD, antithyroid drugs for less than 3 months. For both TCR sequencing and RNA sequencing, RNA was extracted from PBMCs in TRIzol. Graves' disease was diagnosed according to American Thyroid Association guidelines. The patients came from an endocrinology department in Xi'an, China. Each patient gave about 10 milliliters of peripheral blood, collected in an EDTA anticoagulant tube. Ficoll Paque Plus density gradient separation was used to isolate PBMCs, and no further T cell sorting was done. An Agilent 2100 Bioanalyzer and agarose gel were used to assess RNA quality, and a NanoDrop 2000 was used to measure RNA concentration. This clonotype was detected many times. The target of this receptor is not known. Base-call qualities are not available, and no considerably larger clone is one nucleotide away. CDR1 and CDR2 (MDHEN, SYDVKM) derive from the germline V gene. V is clipped by 7 bases and J by 0 bases, and the sequence between their germline boundaries is 10 bases long. From cysteine to phenylalanine, the CDR3 is 14 amino acids long. Only the CDR3 region is kept as DNA, spanning 42 bases read in frame from base 1.

These data also featured in a second study, about T cells in Graves' hyperthyroidism and ophthalmopathy. From the second report: Stable Graves' hyperthyroidism was defined as the absence of progression to ophthalmopathy over 18 months of follow-up. Hyperthyroidism patients were newly diagnosed, had a disease duration of under 2 months, and were aged 18 to 65 years. Patients with uncontrolled infections, other autoimmune diseases, pregnancy or lactation were excluded. Diagnoses relied on clinical symptoms, serum thyroxine and TRAb, thyroid ultrasound and orbital computed tomography. A first-round RT-PCR of the TCR CDR3 used the HTBI primer set with the Qiagen OneStep RT-PCR kit. Most expanded thyroid clonotypes (frequency above 0.001) were also detected in blood, suggesting blood repertoires may reflect thyroid immune responses. A model built on a 13 V-J signature distinguished ophthalmopathy from stable hyperthyroidism, reaching about 89% sensitivity and about 81% specificity in cross-validation and 80%/75% in testing. In validation, progression to ophthalmopathy was predicted by the model with almost 71% sensitivity and 72% to 85% specificity, a median of 6.5 months before onset. A discovery cohort of about 96 patients, 43 with Graves' ophthalmopathy and approximately 55 with stable Graves' hyperthyroidism, was used to find distinguishing TCR V-J signatures. Whether ophthalmopathy could be predicted prospectively was tested in an independent validation cohort made up of under 20 hyperthyroidism patients plus 17 patients who later progressed to ophthalmopathy. The approximately 97 discovery patients were randomly divided into training and test sets at a 7:3 ratio. The study also compared thyroid tissue and blood T-cell repertoires from more than five Graves' hyperthyroidism patients. Once sampling was done, hyperthyroidism patients were given methimazole at a starting dose of 30 mg daily, whereas ophthalmopathy patients were given high-dose intravenous methylprednisolone. A second multiplex PCR round built the libraries, followed by size selection and purification. Libraries were sequenced paired-end with 100 bp reads on an Illumina HiSeq2000. SOAPnuke was used to process the raw data, removing reads that contained adapters or uncalled bases, had a mean Phred below 15, or lacked an exact match to the constant primer or identifier. High-quality paired reads were merged with COPE v1.2.5, and unique nucleotide sequences were defined as clonotypes. MiTCR v1.1 was used to align the clonotypes against IMGT TRBV, TRBD and TRBJ reference segments. Only V-J combinations with frequency above 0.0001, covering about 99% of repertoires, were analysed. A TCS score was defined as the ratio of F50 (clonal expansion) to E x V (chaos), with BLOSUM62-based TCRdist applied between CDR3 peptides within each V-J. Welch's t-statistics and random forest reduced approximately 520 V-J features to roughly 13, which were used in a naive Bayes classifier (R e1071). No statistical method was used to set the sample size in advance, and investigators knew the group allocation. The paper reports TCR Vbeta CDR3 sequencing of roughly 140 peripheral blood samples: some 44 ophthalmopathy, over 70 hyperthyroidism and around 17 progressor patients.

The material was peripheral blood mononuclear cells (PBMCs), obtained at new diagnosis, from a patient treated with antithyroid drugs. The origin of this receptor is a woman aged 25 to 45 with Graves disease. Donor details come from another sample of the same person, matched by shared clones. The chain is assembled from TRBV28 and TRBJ1-5; the D gene remains uncertain. This receptor has the CDR3 CASKEVDSNQPQHF. The nucleotide sequence reads TGTGCCAGCAAGGAGGTTGATAGCAATCAGCCCCAGCATTTT.